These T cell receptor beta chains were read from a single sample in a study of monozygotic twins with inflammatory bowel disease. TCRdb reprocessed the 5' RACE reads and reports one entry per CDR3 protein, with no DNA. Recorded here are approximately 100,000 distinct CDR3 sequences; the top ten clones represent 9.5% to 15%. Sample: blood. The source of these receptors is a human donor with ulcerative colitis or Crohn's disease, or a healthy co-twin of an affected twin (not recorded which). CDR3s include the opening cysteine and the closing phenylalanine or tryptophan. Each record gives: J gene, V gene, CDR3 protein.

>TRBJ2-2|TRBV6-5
CASSYSPLTPTNTGELFF
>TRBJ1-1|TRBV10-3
CAISDWVMKGGEAFF
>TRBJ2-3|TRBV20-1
CSARDRLAGQDTQYF
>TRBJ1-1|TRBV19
CASSPGGRGNTEAFF
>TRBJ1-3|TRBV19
CASSASGNTIYF
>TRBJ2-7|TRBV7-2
CASSLADTATYEQYF
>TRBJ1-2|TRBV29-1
CSDGTPYYGYTF
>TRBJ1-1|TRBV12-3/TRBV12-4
CASSLTREAFF
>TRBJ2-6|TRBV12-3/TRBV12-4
CASRFTGSGANVLTF
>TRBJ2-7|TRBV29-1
CSVATSLSYEQYF
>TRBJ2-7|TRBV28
CASSYRQRVIYEQYF
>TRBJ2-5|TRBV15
CATSREPSRLGLADQETQYF
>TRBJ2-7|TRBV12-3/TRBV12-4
CASSGGFSYEQYF
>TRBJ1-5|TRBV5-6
CASTLGGRAQPQHF
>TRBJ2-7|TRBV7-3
CASSLRGGSLDEQYF
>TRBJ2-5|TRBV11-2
CASSPGGGFKQYF
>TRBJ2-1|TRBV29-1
CSVESPLGDNEQFF
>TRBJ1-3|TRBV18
CASSQNRDLGNTIYF
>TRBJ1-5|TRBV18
CASSPLGQGSAQPQHF
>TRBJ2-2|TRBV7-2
CASSLVGQGVVTGELFF
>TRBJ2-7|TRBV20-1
CSANRGLEPYEQYF
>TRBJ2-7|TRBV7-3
CASSLTLGYEQYF
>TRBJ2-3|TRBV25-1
CASSPLAGGPTDTQYF
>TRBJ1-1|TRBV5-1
CASSSGTDYMNTEAFF